A selection of T cell receptor beta chains follows, all from one sample in a study of early T cells in non-severe SARS-CoV-2 infection. TCRdb fed the 5' RACE reads into MiXCR, producing one record per CDR3 protein. The sample shows about 28,000 distinct CDR3 sequences, under 6% of them seen only once. Sequencing was carried out using whole blood. The source is an adult who was a healthcare worker with PCR-confirmed SARS-CoV-2 infection or an uninfected control (not recorded which). The CDR3 runs from the conserved cysteine through the conserved F or W. A D gene is named only where the DNA matches it firmly. Part of the rows lack a size; the others show once, few, many or a class for expanded clones.

d_gene: NA; v_gene: TRBV7-9; abundance: NA; j_gene: TRBJ2-1; CDR3nt: TGTGCCAGCAGCTGGAACAGGGACCATGAGCAGTTCTTC; CDR3aa: CASSWNRDHEQFF
d_gene: NA; v_gene: TRBV6-6; abundance: many; j_gene: TRBJ1-1; CDR3nt: TGTGCCAGCAGCCCTGGGACCCTCACTGAAGCTTTCTTT; CDR3aa: CASSPGTLTEAFF
d_gene: TRBD1; v_gene: TRBV5-1; abundance: many; j_gene: TRBJ1-1; CDR3nt: TGCGCCAGCAGCTTGGGGTTACAGGGGCAGCCGAACACTGAAGCTTTCTTT; CDR3aa: CASSLGLQGQPNTEAFF
d_gene: NA; v_gene: TRBV6-5; abundance: many; j_gene: TRBJ1-6; CDR3nt: TGTGCCAGCAGTTCCCTAAATTCTAATTCACCCCTCCACTTT; CDR3aa: CASSSLNSNSPLHF
d_gene: NA; v_gene: TRBV20-1; abundance: many; j_gene: TRBJ2-3; CDR3nt: TGCAGTGCTACGGGGCTGGGGACAGATACGCAGTATTTT; CDR3aa: CSATGLGTDTQYF
d_gene: TRBD1; v_gene: TRBV4-1; abundance: NA; j_gene: TRBJ1-2; CDR3nt: TGCGCCAGCAGCCAAGAGTCGGCCGGGACAGGGGTCTATGGCTACACCTTC; CDR3aa: CASSQESAGTGVYGYTF
d_gene: TRBD1; v_gene: TRBV20-1; abundance: NA; j_gene: TRBJ1-2; CDR3nt: TGCAGTGCTAGAATAACTGGGACAGTTTACACCTTC; CDR3aa: CSARITGTVYTF
d_gene: TRBD2; v_gene: TRBV20-1; abundance: NA; j_gene: TRBJ2-7; CDR3nt: TGCAGTGCCCCTATAGCGGGAGGGCCCTTACCCTACGAGCAGTACTTC; CDR3aa: CSAPIAGGPLPYEQYF
d_gene: TRBD2; v_gene: TRBV2; abundance: NA; j_gene: TRBJ2-4; CDR3nt: TGTGCCAGCAGGGGGGGGGACCGAAGGGCCAAAAACATTCAGTACTTC; CDR3aa: CASRGGDRRAKNIQYF
d_gene: TRBD2; v_gene: TRBV10-2; abundance: NA; j_gene: TRBJ2-1; CDR3nt: TGCGCCAGCAGTGAGCTCCTAGCGGACAATAATGAGCAGTTCTTC; CDR3aa: CASSELLADNNEQFF
d_gene: NA; v_gene: TRBV28; abundance: many; j_gene: TRBJ2-7; CDR3nt: TGTGCCAGCAGTTCTAACCCCCATCCAAACTACGAGCAGTACTTC; CDR3aa: CASSSNPHPNYEQYF
d_gene: TRBD2; v_gene: TRBV6-6; abundance: many; j_gene: TRBJ2-3; CDR3nt: TGTGCCAGCAGTCCCGGGACAGGATGGACTAGCGGGATCCTCCGGGGCACAGATACGCAGTATTTT; CDR3aa: CASSPGTGWTSGILRGTDTQYF
d_gene: NA; v_gene: TRBV15; abundance: many; j_gene: TRBJ1-2; CDR3nt: TGTGCCACCAGCAGAGCCAGGACCTCTATCGGCTACACCTTC; CDR3aa: CATSRARTSIGYTF
d_gene: NA; v_gene: TRBV11-2; abundance: few; j_gene: TRBJ1-1; CDR3nt: TGTGCCAGCAGCTTAAGGGGCCCGGGGACTGAAGCTTTCTTT; CDR3aa: CASSLRGPGTEAFF
d_gene: NA; v_gene: TRBV20-1; abundance: many; j_gene: TRBJ2-7; CDR3nt: TGCAGTGCTAGAGTAAGGGCCCTCGGCGAGCAGTACTTC; CDR3aa: CSARVRALGEQYF
d_gene: TRBD1; v_gene: TRBV6-5; abundance: few; j_gene: TRBJ1-1; CDR3nt: TGTGCCAGCATCAAGGACAGGGGCCAATCCTATGAAGCTTTCTTT; CDR3aa: CASIKDRGQSYEAFF
d_gene: TRBD1; v_gene: TRBV2; abundance: NA; j_gene: TRBJ1-1; CDR3nt: TGTGCCAGGACAGGGGGCGCGGACACTGAAGCTTTCTTT; CDR3aa: CARTGGADTEAFF
d_gene: NA; v_gene: TRBV7-2; abundance: many; j_gene: TRBJ1-1; CDR3nt: TGTGCCAGCAGACTGGGACACCCCACTGAAGCTTTCTTT; CDR3aa: CASRLGHPTEAFF
d_gene: NA; v_gene: TRBV19; abundance: few; j_gene: TRBJ1-5; CDR3nt: TGTGCCAGTAGTATGAGCAGGAATCAGCCCCAGCATTTT; CDR3aa: CASSMSRNQPQHF
d_gene: TRBD1; v_gene: TRBV7-9; abundance: many; j_gene: TRBJ2-7; CDR3nt: TGTGCCAGCAGCTTAAGTCAATCGGGGACAGGGGACGAGCAGTACTTC; CDR3aa: CASSLSQSGTGDEQYF
d_gene: NA; v_gene: TRBV7-3; abundance: NA; j_gene: TRBJ2-2; CDR3nt: TGTGCCAGCAGCTTAATTCCTCGGCAGGGTAACACCGGGGAGCTGTTTTTT; CDR3aa: CASSLIPRQGNTGELFF
d_gene: NA; v_gene: TRBV12-3/TRBV12-4; abundance: NA; j_gene: TRBJ2-5; CDR3nt: TGTGCCAGCAGTCCCTCCCTAGCCCAAGAGACCCAGTACTTC; CDR3aa: CASSPSLAQETQYF